The clone carrying this T cell receptor beta chain was seen more than once but under ten times. TCRdb reanalysed the 5' RACE reads using MiXCR and keeps one entry per CDR3 protein. The sample consists of over 250,000 distinct CDR3 sequences, over 4.5% of them appearing once. These data originate in a study of T cells after yellow fever vaccination. The CDR3 loop spans 14 amino acids. Germline V lookup: CDR1 MNHEY, CDR2 SVGEGT. The ends were cut back, 0 bases at V and 7 bases at J, with 10 bases in the middle. This chain joins TRBV6-2 or TRBV6-3 and TRBJ1-5; D not resolved. The sample consisted of CD4+ T cells sorted from PBMCs, taken on the day of the yellow fever booster vaccination. This clonotype was sampled from a man aged 18 to 30 who received the YFV17D yellow fever vaccine. CDR3: CASSYSSGEQPQHF. In nucleotides, the CDR3 is TGTGCCAGCAGTTACTCGTCAGGCGAACAGCCCCAGCATTTT.